What follows describes a single T cell receptor (beta chain). Its antigen is still unknown. Germline CDR1 and CDR2: DFQATT and SNEGSKA (reference sequence). The ends lost 4 bases at V and 6 bases at J; junction bases unmatched: 10. There are 15 residues in the CDR3. The data belong to a study of CD8 T cells in ankylosing spondylitis. General observations from the study: Earlier literature documents some of the motif variants in reactive arthritis synovial fluid and blood.

TCRdb independently ran MiXCR on the 5' RACE reads; one entry per CDR3 protein. The data contain about 160,000 distinct CDR3 sequences, 9.8% of them singletons. V is TRBV20-1 and J is TRBJ2-1; 9 bases map to TRBD2. This sequence was found in a female donor with ankylosing spondylitis or in good health (not recorded which). Material for sequencing was blood, either unsorted or a sorted T cell fraction (not recorded which). The CDR3 DNA reads TGCAGTGCTAAGGATCTAGCGGGATTCCTCAATGAGCAGTTCTTC. Amino acids: CSAKDLAGFLNEQFF.